These 18 T cell receptor beta chains share one sample of origin, sequenced in a study of OX40 agonist ivuxolimab in advanced cancers. The data were produced by immunoSEQ multiplex PCR, yet TCRdb's version contains in-frame clones alone and is incomplete. The table shows roughly 46,000 clones, with 89% occurring only once. This specimen was CD4+ or CD8+ T cells sorted from blood, taken in a trial of the OX40 agonist ivuxolimab. Receptors originate from an adult with an advanced solid tumor such as melanoma, head and neck, liver or kidney cancer.

The chain recombines TRBV5-6 with TRBJ1-1; D not resolved. The CDR3 contains 12 residues. Deletions cut 3 bases from V and 4 bases from J, with 7 bases between. The germline CDR1 and CDR2 sequences are SGHDT and YYEEEE. CDR3 sequence reads: CASSWKGTEAFF. In DNA form, the CDR3 reads TGTGCCAGCAGCTGGAAGGGCACTGAAGCTTTCTTT.

J is TRBJ2-1 and V is TRBV29-1; the D gene is possibly TRBD1 (6 bases). Germline CDR1 SQVTM, CDR2 ANQGSEA. CDR3 size: 12 residues. Trimming pared 3 bases from V and 4 bases from J, leaving 7 bases between. The CDR3 DNA reads as TGCAGCGTTGAGGGGGCATACAATGAGCAGTTCTTC. As protein: CSVEGAYNEQFF.

This sequence joins TRBV2 and TRBJ1-1, with D unclear. CDR3 length: 12 residues. Germline V gene sequence: CDR1 SNHLY, CDR2 FYNNEI. The V and J ends lost 6 bases and 1 base respectively, with 6 bases between them. The CDR3 protein is CASRAWNTEAFF. For the CDR3, the DNA is TGTGCCAGCAGGGCGTGGAACACTGAAGCTTTCTTT.

In nucleotides, the CDR3 is TGTGCCGCGGGGGCGGGGAGCACAGATACGCAGTATTTT. The encoded protein is CAAGAGSTDTQYF. This chain links TRBV9 with TRBJ2-3; D might be TRBD2 (7 bases). The germline gives CDR1 SGDLS, CDR2 YYNGEE. The CDR3 is 13 residues long. Trimming cost V 10 bases and J 0 bases, with 12 bases left between them.

The gene calls are TRBV6-1 and TRBJ1-2; the D gene is possibly TRBD1 (5 bases). CDR1 is MNHNS, CDR2 SASEGT, per germline. The CDR3 runs 14 residues. V lost 1 base and J lost 8, with 14 bases in between. CDR3 nucleotide sequence: TGTGCCAGCAGTGAAGGCCGCTGGGGCGAAGGCTACACCTTC. This sequence encodes CASSEGRWGEGYTF.

The chain is built from TRBV5-6 and TRBJ1-3; 8 nucleotides align to TRBD1. The germline V gene has CDR1 SGHDT and CDR2 YYEEEE. The trim removed 0 bases at V and 1 base at J, leaving 3 bases unmatched. CDR3 length: 16 residues. This CDR3 is CASSLGTGPSGNTIYF. Written as DNA, the CDR3 is TGTGCCAGCAGCTTGGGGACAGGGCCATCTGGAAACACCATATATTTT.

The rearrangement joins TRBV28 to TRBJ2-5, with 8 bases aligning to TRBD2. The V gene's germline CDR1 is MDHEN and CDR2 SYDVKM. V shed 4 bases, J shed 5 bases, and the junction held 3 bases outside the gene matches. The CDR3 totals 13 residues. The DNA of the CDR3 is TGTGCCAGCAGTTGGACTAGCCGGGAGACCCAGTACTTC. Amino acids: CASSWTSRETQYF.

This chain links TRBV7-2 with TRBJ1-5; D is ambiguous. The germline gives CDR1 SGHTA, CDR2 FQGNSA. V dropped 4 bases and J dropped 3 bases, with 4 bases sitting between them. The length of the CDR3 is 12 residues. CDR3 DNA sequence: TGTGCCAGCAGCTCTGACAATCAGCCCCAGCATTTT. Its protein is CASSSDNQPQHF.

The chain combines TRBV5-6 with TRBJ2-3; 8 nucleotides align to TRBD2. The germline CDR1 and CDR2 sequences are SGHDT and YYEEEE. The trim removed 1 base at V and 4 bases at J, leaving 2 bases unmatched. The CDR3 is 14 residues long. The CDR3 DNA is TGTGCCAGCAGCTTGAGCGGGGGTTCAGATACGCAGTATTTT. It is translated as CASSLSGGSDTQYF.

This clone was found a few times. The chain combines TRBV20-1 with TRBJ1-5; 9 nucleotides line up with TRBD1. The J segment lost 9 bases and the V segment lost 8 bases, leaving 5 bases of the junction unmatched. CDR3 length equals 11 residues. Germline V lookup: CDR1 DFQATT, CDR2 SNEGSKA (reference sequence). The CDR3 loop is CSPQTGGPQHF. The CDR3 DNA follows: TGCAGTCCCCAGACAGGGGGGCCCCAGCATTTT.

The rearrangement joins TRBV30 to TRBJ2-7; 14 bases agree with TRBD2. The V gene end was trimmed by 7 bases and the J gene end by 5 bases; junction bases not matched to a gene: 1. Germline-derived CDR1 and CDR2 are GTSNPN and SVGIG (reference sequence). The CDR3 runs to 12 residues. The DNA for the CDR3 is TGTGCCTCGGGACTAGCGGGAGACGAGCAGTACTTC. Protein: CASGLAGDEQYF.

The chain joins TRBV27 to TRBJ1-2; 10 bases fit TRBD1. Germline V gene lookup returns CDR1 MNHEY and CDR2 SMNVEV (reference sequence). Trimming took 8 bases from V and 7 from J; bases not matched to a gene: 1. CDR3 length: 11 residues. Here the CDR3 reads CASGTGAGYTF. CDR3 nucleotides: TGTGCCAGCGGGACAGGGGCTGGCTACACCTTC.

The chain couples TRBV9 to TRBJ2-2; 13 bases map to TRBD2. The junction had 9 bases not matched to a gene; V was cut back by 3 bases and J by 7 bases. This CDR3 has 17 amino acids. Germline CDR1 reads SGDLS; CDR2 reads YYNGEE. CDR3 amino acids: CASSDPRTSGRFGELFF. In nucleotides, the CDR3 is TGTGCCAGCAGCGATCCCCGGACTAGCGGGAGATTCGGGGAGCTGTTTTTT. The entire variable domain, with the rest obtained from reference TRBV9 and TRBJ2-2, is as follows: DSGVTQTPKHLITATGQRVTLRCSPRSGDLSVYWYQQSLDQGLQFLIQYYNGEERAKGNILERFSAQQFPDLHSELNLSSLELGDSALYFCASSDPRTSGRFGELFFGEGSRLTVL.

The chain recombines TRBV6-1 with TRBJ2-7, with TRBD1 as a possible D gene (6 bases). The CDR3 has 12 residues. V lost 5 bases to trimming and J lost 7 bases, with 12 bases between them. CDR1 is MNHNS, CDR2 SASEGT, per germline. The CDR3 reads CASSPDRREQYF. CDR3 in DNA: TGTGCCAGCAGTCCCGACAGGAGGGAGCAGTACTTC.

This clone came up once. This rearrangement joins TRBV28 to TRBJ2-7, with a possible D match to TRBD1 (6 bases). CDR1 and CDR2 from the germline V gene are MDHEN and SYDVKM. The CDR3 is 14 amino acids. Trimming left V 0 bases short and J 6 bases short, with 12 bases between. The DNA of the CDR3 is TGTGCCAGCAGTTTATGGGGCAGGGGTGTCGAGCAGTACTTC. Its translation: CASSLWGRGVEQYF.

The rearrangement links TRBV10-1 to TRBJ2-7; TRBD2 aligns across 10 bases. Per the germline V gene, CDR1 is WNHNN and CDR2 is SYGVQD (reference sequence). The junction had 7 bases not matched to a gene; V was cut back by 6 bases and J by 2 bases. CDR3 size: 15 residues. CDR3 nucleotide sequence: TGCGCCAGCAGACATTCTAGCGGGAGTCCCTACGAGCAGTACTTC. Its protein is CASRHSSGSPYEQYF.

V is TRBV28 and J is TRBJ1-4; no definite D call. CDR3 length: 14 residues. Germline-derived CDR1 and CDR2 are MDHEN and SYDVKM. The V end was cut by 1 base, the J end by 3 bases, with 6 bases between. This CDR3 reads CASSLLKPNEKLFF. The CDR3 DNA reads as TGTGCCAGCAGTTTATTAAAACCTAATGAAAAACTGTTTTTT.

The chain joins TRBV28 to TRBJ2-5; 11 bases are shared with TRBD1. The CDR3 contains 18 residues. The germline V gene encodes CDR1 MDHEN and CDR2 SYDVKM. Trimming took 1 base from V and 4 from J; bases not matched to a gene: 11. The CDR3, as DNA: TGTGCCAGCAGTTTATCCAGGGACAGGGGGTTGTTTGGAGAGACCCAGTACTTC. It codes for CASSLSRDRGLFGETQYF.